Below are 19 T cell receptor beta chains sequenced from a single sample in a study of shared clonotypes between healthy human individuals. The table came from immunoSEQ multiplex PCR; TCRdb's copy has only in-frame clones and leaves some out. The data hold about 460,000 clones, with roughly four fifths observed a single time. The specimen sequenced was PBMCs. The receptor source for this set is a woman aged 40 to 50 in good health. Some clones in this sample may be carry-over from other donors' samples.

The gene calls are TRBV4-2 and TRBJ1-1; D is undetermined. CDR3 size: 14 residues. The V end was cut by 5 bases, the J end by 3 bases, with 13 bases between. CDR1 LGHNA and CDR2 YNFKEQ come from the germline V gene. The CDR3 sequence is CASSNIVVDTEAFF. CDR3 nucleotides: TGTGCCAGCAGCAATATCGTGGTTGACACTGAAGCTTTCTTT.

The J gene is TRBJ2-1, the V gene TRBV30, with 12 bases lining up with TRBD2. CDR1 is GTSNPN, CDR2 SVGIG, per germline (reference sequence). The CDR3 covers 16 residues. The J segment lost 7 bases and the V segment lost 0 bases, leaving 7 bases of the junction unmatched. DNA of the CDR3: TGTGCCTGGAGTGTACGAGGACTAGCGGGATCTAATGAGCAGTTCTTC. Amino acid sequence: CAWSVRGLAGSNEQFF.

This chain links TRBV28 with TRBJ1-4; D is unresolved. V lost 1 base and J 7 bases, leaving 7 bases between the germline ends. The CDR3 loop spans 13 amino acids. Germline values: CDR1 MDHEN, CDR2 SYDVKM. The CDR3 sequence: CASSLLSGEKLFF. CDR3 nucleotide sequence: TGTGCCAGCAGTTTATTGTCAGGTGAAAAACTGTTTTTT. Full variable domain (outside the CDR3, taken from reference TRBV28 and TRBJ1-4): DVKVTQSSRYLVKRTGEKVFLECVQDMDHENMFWYRQDPGLGLRLIYFSYDVKMKEKGDIPEGYSVSREKKERFSLILESASTNQTSMYLCASSLLSGEKLFFGSGTQLSVL.

In its sample, this clone was seen many times. The chain carries TRBV30 and TRBJ2-2; TRBD1 matches at 11 bases. J was trimmed by 3 bases and V by 3 bases; bases with no gene match: 3. CDR3 length equals 15 residues. CDR1 is GTSNPN, CDR2 SVGIG, per germline (reference sequence). CDR3 DNA sequence: TGTGCCTGGAGGGACAGGGGGCGCGACACCGGGGAGCTGTTTTTT. Encoded protein: CAWRDRGRDTGELFF.

As regards this clone: Possible read error: a much larger clone is one base away. The rearrangement links TRBV23-1 to TRBJ2-1; no reliable D call. TRBV23-1 is given ORF status, its function remaining uncertain. CDR3 length equals 15 residues. The CDR3, as DNA: TGCGCCGGCAGTCAATTATCAGCGCTCTACAATGAGCAGTTCTTC. Translating it yields CAGSQLSALYNEQFF.

The genes are TRBV28 and TRBJ1-2; TRBD1 agrees at 12 bases. Germline assignment: CDR1 MDHEN and CDR2 SYDVKM. This CDR3 region has 15 residues. V trimming: 5 bases; J trimming: 5 bases; junction bases outside the gene matches: 6. The CDR3 DNA is TGTGCCAGCAGTACAACGGGACAGGGGGCTTATGGCTACACCTTC. It yields the protein CASSTTGQGAYGYTF.

J is TRBJ2-1 and V is TRBV9, with 13 nucleotides matching TRBD2. The CDR3 runs to 16 residues. Germline CDR1 is SGDLS and CDR2 is YYNGEE. Trimming removed 0 bases from V and 4 bases from J; junction bases left unmatched: 1. CDR3 residues: CASSVGGLAGYNEQFF. In nucleotides, the CDR3 is TGTGCCAGCAGCGTAGGGGGACTAGCGGGATACAATGAGCAGTTCTTC.

For this clone: Only one base separates this from a far larger clonotype, so it likely reflects a read error. The same CDR3 arises from other DNA sequences in this sample as well. The gene calls are TRBV7-9 and TRBJ2-5; D possibly corresponds to TRBD1 (5 bases). The J call may be mistaken, given a closer DNA end match to TRBJ2-7. Per germline, CDR1 SEHNR and CDR2 FQNEAQ (reference sequence). CDR3 size: 13 residues. The DNA for the CDR3 is TGCGCCAGCAGCTTACACGACAGCCTCGAGCAGTACTTC. Translating it yields CASSLHDSLEQYF.

The CDR3 here is CASSGVGDGMNTEAFF. CDR3 DNA: TGTGCCAGCAGTGGGGTGGGGGACGGAATGAACACTGAAGCTTTCTTT. The gene calls are TRBV25-1 and TRBJ1-1; weak D call: TRBD1 (5 bases). Between the trimmed V and J ends, which lost 4 bases and 0 bases, there was a span of 15 bases. The CDR3 covers 16 residues. CDR1 and CDR2 (germline): MGHDK, SYGVNS.

The V gene is TRBV9, the J gene TRBJ2-1; 8 positions match TRBD1. Germline CDR1 reads SGDLS; CDR2 reads YYNGEE. The CDR3 sequence is 15 residues long. V shed 4 bases, J shed 4 bases, and the junction held 7 bases outside the gene matches. The CDR3: CASSPWTGLYNEQFF. The CDR3 coding sequence is TGTGCCAGCAGCCCATGGACAGGGTTATACAATGAGCAGTTCTTC.

As for this clone: Other DNA sequences in this sample translate to the same CDR3. V and J are TRBV15 and TRBJ1-1; no reliable D call. The CDR3 has 13 amino acids. Germline loops: CDR1 LNHNV, CDR2 YYDKDF (reference sequence). V lost 0 bases, J lost 6 bases, and 8 bases lay in between. This chain's CDR3 is CATSRDKGAEAFF. CDR3 nucleotide sequence: TGTGCCACCAGCAGAGATAAAGGAGCTGAAGCTTTCTTT. Filled out from reference TRBV15 and TRBJ1-1, the complete variable domain reads DAMVIQNPRYQVTQFGKPVTLSCSQTLNHNVMYWYQQKSSQAPKLLFHYYDKDFNNEADTPDNFQSRRPNTSFCFLDIRSPGLGDTAMYLCATSRDKGAEAFFGQGTRLTVV.

CDR3 region: CASSYAQTTYGNEQFF. The DNA of the CDR3 is TGTGCCAGCAGTTACGCCCAGACCACATATGGCAATGAGCAGTTCTTC. V gene TRBV6-6 combines with J gene TRBJ2-1; D remains unclear. Trimming took off 2 bases at V and 6 bases at J, with 17 bases between the two ends. Germline assignment: CDR1 MNHNY and CDR2 SVGAGI (reference sequence). The CDR3 length is 16 residues.

V gene TRBV7-3 combines with J gene TRBJ2-7; TRBD2 agrees at 7 bases. The CDR3 runs 13 residues. V was clipped by 3 bases and J by 3 bases; unmatched bases: 2. Germline loops: CDR1 SGHTA, CDR2 FQGTGA. Here the CDR3 reads CASSFSSGYEQYF. CDR3 sequence (DNA): TGTGCCAGCAGCTTTTCTAGCGGCTACGAGCAGTACTTC.

V usage is TRBV5-6 and J usage is TRBJ2-5; D perhaps matches TRBD1 (5 bases). CDR3 size: 15 residues. V lost 6 bases to trimming and J lost 3 bases, with 18 bases between them. Germline CDR1 is SGHDT and CDR2 is YYEEEE. The CDR3 DNA reads as TGTGCCAGCAACCCATTGGGGTCGACAGAAGAGACCCAGTACTTC. This translates into CASNPLGSTEETQYF.

V usage is TRBV7-8 and J usage is TRBJ1-6; the D is unclear. Germline-derived CDR1 and CDR2 are SGHVS and FQNEAQ. Trimming took off 5 bases at V and 9 bases at J, with 17 bases between the two ends. This CDR3 spans 15 amino acids. CDR3 region: CASSPGLRGTSPLHF. CDR3 DNA: TGTGCCAGCAGCCCCGGACTCCGAGGCACTTCACCCCTCCACTTT.

The genes are TRBV5-1 and TRBJ2-7; 11 nucleotides agree with TRBD2. Germline CDR1 and CDR2: SGHRS and YFSETQ. With 1 base clipped from V and 7 bases from J, the junction kept 13 bases outside the gene matches. This CDR3 comprises 17 residues. The CDR3 here is CASSLILAGGVQSEQYF. The DNA of the CDR3 is TGCGCCAGCAGCTTGATCCTAGCGGGAGGTGTCCAAAGTGAGCAGTACTTC.

This clone occurred a few times. Since a far larger clone is one base different, this is likely a read error. Distinct nucleotide sequences in the sample also encode this CDR3. This chain uses TRBV4-3 with TRBJ2-3, with a weak D call TRBD2 (6 bases). The CDR3 runs 14 residues. Germline CDR1 reads LGHNA; CDR2 reads YSLEER. Trimming left V 1 base short and J 5 bases short, with 10 bases between. The CDR3 DNA reads TGCGCCAGCAGCCAAGGGACGGGGGTAGATACGCAGTATTTT. Translating it yields CASSQGTGVDTQYF.

The chain joins TRBV5-4 to TRBJ2-7, with TRBD2 as a possible D gene (5 bases). V was cut by 4 bases and J by 1 base, with 18 bases left in between. This CDR3 spans 16 amino acids. Germline V gives CDR1 SGHNT, CDR2 YYREEE (reference sequence). The CDR3 nucleotides read TGTGCCAGCAGCCAAGATCCCGGAGGTGGGTCCTACGAGCAGTACTTC. It is translated as CASSQDPGGGSYEQYF.

The sample holds a few counts of this clone. The chain links TRBV6-5 to TRBJ2-3, with 10 positions matching TRBD1. The CDR3 covers 14 residues. Looked up from germline, CDR1 is MNHEY and CDR2 is SVGAGI. Losses at the gene ends were 6 bases for V and 6 bases for J; bases not matched to a gene: 6. The CDR3 loop is CASSGGTGADTQYF. The CDR3 DNA reads as TGTGCCAGCAGCGGGGGGACAGGGGCTGATACGCAGTATTTT.